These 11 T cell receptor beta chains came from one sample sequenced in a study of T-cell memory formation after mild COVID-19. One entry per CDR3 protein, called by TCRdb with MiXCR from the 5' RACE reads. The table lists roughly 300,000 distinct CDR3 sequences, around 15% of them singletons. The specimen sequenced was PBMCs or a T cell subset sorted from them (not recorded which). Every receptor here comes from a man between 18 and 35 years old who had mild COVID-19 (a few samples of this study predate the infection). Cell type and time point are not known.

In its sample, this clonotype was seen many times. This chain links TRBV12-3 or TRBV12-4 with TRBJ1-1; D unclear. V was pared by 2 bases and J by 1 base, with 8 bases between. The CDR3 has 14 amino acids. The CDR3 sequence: CASSLNLENTEAFF. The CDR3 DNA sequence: TGTGCCAGCAGTTTAAACCTAGAGAACACTGAAGCTTTCTTT.

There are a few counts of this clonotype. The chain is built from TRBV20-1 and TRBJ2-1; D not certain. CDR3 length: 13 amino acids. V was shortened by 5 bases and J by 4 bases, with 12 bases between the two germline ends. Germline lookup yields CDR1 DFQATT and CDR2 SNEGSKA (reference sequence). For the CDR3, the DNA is TGCAGTGCTCCCCTCCCCACTTACAATGAGCAGTTCTTC. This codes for CSAPLPTYNEQFF.

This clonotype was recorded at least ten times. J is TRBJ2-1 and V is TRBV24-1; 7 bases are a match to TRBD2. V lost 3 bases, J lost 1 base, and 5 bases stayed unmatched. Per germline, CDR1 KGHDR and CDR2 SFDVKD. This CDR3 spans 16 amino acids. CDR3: CATSDPQRDSYNEQFF. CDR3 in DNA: TGTGCCACCAGTGATCCCCAGCGGGATTCCTACAATGAGCAGTTCTTC.

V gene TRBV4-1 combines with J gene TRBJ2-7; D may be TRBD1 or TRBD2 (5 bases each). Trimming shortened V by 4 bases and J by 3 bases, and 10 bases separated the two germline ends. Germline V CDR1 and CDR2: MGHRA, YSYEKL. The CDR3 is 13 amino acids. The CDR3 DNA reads TGCGCCAGCAGCCTGGGGGTACTCTACGAGCAGTACTTC. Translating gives CASSLGVLYEQYF.

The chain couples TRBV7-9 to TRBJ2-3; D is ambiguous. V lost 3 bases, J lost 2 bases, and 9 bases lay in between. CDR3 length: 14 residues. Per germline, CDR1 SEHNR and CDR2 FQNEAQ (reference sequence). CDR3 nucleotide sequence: TGTGCCAGCAGCTTCAACCGGTTCACAGATACGCAGTATTTT. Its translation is CASSFNRFTDTQYF.

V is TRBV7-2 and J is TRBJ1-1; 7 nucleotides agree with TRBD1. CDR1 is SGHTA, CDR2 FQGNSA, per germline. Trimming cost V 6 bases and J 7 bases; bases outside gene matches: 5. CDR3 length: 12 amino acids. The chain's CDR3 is CASSRTGHEAFF. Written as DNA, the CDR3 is TGTGCCAGCAGTCGGACAGGCCATGAAGCTTTCTTT.

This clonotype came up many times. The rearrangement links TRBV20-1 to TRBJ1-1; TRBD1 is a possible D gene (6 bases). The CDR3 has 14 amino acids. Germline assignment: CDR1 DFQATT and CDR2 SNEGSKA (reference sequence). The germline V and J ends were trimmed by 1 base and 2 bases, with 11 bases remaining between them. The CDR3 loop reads CSARVGGANTEAFF. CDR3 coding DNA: TGCAGTGCTAGAGTCGGGGGCGCCAACACTGAAGCTTTCTTT.

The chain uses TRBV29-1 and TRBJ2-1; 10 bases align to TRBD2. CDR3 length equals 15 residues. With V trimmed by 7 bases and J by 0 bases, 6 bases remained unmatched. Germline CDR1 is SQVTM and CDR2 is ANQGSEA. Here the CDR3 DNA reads TGCAGCGGAGAGATAGCGGGGGGCTCCTACAATGAGCAGTTCTTC. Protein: CSGEIAGGSYNEQFF.

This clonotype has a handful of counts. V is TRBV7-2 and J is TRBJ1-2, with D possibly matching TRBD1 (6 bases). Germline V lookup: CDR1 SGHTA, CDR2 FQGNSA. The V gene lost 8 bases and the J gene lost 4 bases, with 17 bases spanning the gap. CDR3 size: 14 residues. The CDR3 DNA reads TGTGCCAGCGCTTTCTCAGGGGCCAGCTATGGCTACACCTTC. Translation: CASAFSGASYGYTF.

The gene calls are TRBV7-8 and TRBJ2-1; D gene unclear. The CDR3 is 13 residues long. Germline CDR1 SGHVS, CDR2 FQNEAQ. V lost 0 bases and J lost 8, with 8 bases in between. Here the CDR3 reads CASSLAGKDEQFF. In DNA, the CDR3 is TGTGCCAGCAGCTTAGCAGGGAAGGATGAGCAGTTCTTC.

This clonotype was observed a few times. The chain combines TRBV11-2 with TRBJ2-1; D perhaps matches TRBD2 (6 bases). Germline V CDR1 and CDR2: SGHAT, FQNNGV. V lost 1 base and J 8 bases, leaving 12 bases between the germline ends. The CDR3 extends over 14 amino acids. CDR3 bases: TGTGCCAGCAGCTTAGGGCGGTGGGAGGATGAGCAGTTCTTC. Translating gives CASSLGRWEDEQFF.